One and the same sample provided the 29 T cell receptor beta chains below, sequenced in a study of graft-versus-host responses after intestinal transplantation. The table came from immunoSEQ multiplex PCR; TCRdb's copy has only in-frame clones and leaves some out. Of about 39,000 clones listed, about 90% are singletons. The sequencing used PBMCs, collected 260 to 280 days after transplant. The receptor set was obtained from a human patient who received an intestinal transplant, so some T cells may come from the graft donor.

The J gene is TRBJ2-5, the V gene TRBV6-1; 9 positions match TRBD1. Germline V gives CDR1 MNHNS, CDR2 SASEGT. V lost 7 bases, J lost 3 bases, and 9 bases stayed unmatched. The CDR3 runs 15 residues. The CDR3 DNA is TGTGCCAGCACCTTCTCGGGACAGGGAGAAGAGACCCAGTACTTC. Encoded protein: CASTFSGQGEETQYF.

This rearrangement joins TRBV6-5 to TRBJ2-1; 10 bases map to TRBD2. The CDR3 runs 15 residues. Germline-derived CDR1 and CDR2 are MNHEY and SVGAGI. With V trimmed by 2 bases and J by 8 bases, 6 bases remained unmatched. The CDR3 DNA sequence: TGTGCCAGCAGTTACGCGAGCGGGGGGGCCTATGAGCAGTTCTTC. Translated, it gives CASSYASGGAYEQFF.

V gene TRBV10-3 combines with J gene TRBJ2-7, with 7 bases identical to TRBD2. The CDR3 is 13 amino acids. CDR1 and CDR2 (germline): ENHRY, SYGVKD. J gave up 3 bases and V 10 bases, and 9 bases lay outside the gene matches. The CDR3 loop is CATGGGNNYEQYF. DNA for the CDR3: TGTGCCACCGGGGGAGGGAACAACTACGAGCAGTACTTC.

This clone was counted between two and nine times. The rearrangement links TRBV19 to TRBJ2-5; possible D gene TRBD2, 6 bases. There are 18 residues in the CDR3. Between the trimmed V and J ends, which lost 4 bases and 5 bases, there was a span of 26 bases. Germline V gene lookup returns CDR1 LNHDA and CDR2 SQIVND (reference sequence). Written as DNA, the CDR3 is TGTGCCAGTAGTACACTCGTCGGGGACTGGGGCCCTCCGGAGACCCAGTACTTC. Its protein product is CASSTLVGDWGPPETQYF.

The V call is TRBV19, the J call TRBJ2-3; TRBD1 is a possible D gene (6 bases). CDR1 is LNHDA, CDR2 SQIVND, per germline (reference sequence). V was trimmed by 2 bases and J by 0 bases, leaving 12 bases between them. This CDR3 contains 16 residues. The CDR3 DNA reads as TGTGCCAGTAGTATAAGGGTAAGGGGGAGCACAGATACGCAGTATTTT. Residues: CASSIRVRGSTDTQYF. Based on the CDR3 plus reference TRBV19 and TRBJ2-3, the full variable domain is DGGITQSPKYLFRKEGQNVTLSCEQNLNHDAMYWYRQDPGQGLRLIYYSQIVNDFQKGDIAEGYSVSREKKESFPLTVTSAQKNPTAFYLCASSIRVRGSTDTQYFGPGTRLTVL.

V usage is TRBV6-5 and J usage is TRBJ2-3, with 9 positions matching TRBD2. Unmatched junction bases numbered 4, after V lost 4 bases and J lost 2 bases. Germline lookup yields CDR1 MNHEY and CDR2 SVGAGI. The CDR3 totals 15 residues. The CDR3 reads CASSSAGGNTDTQYF. The CDR3 DNA is TGTGCCAGCAGTTCCGCGGGGGGGAACACAGATACGCAGTATTTT.

The chain joins TRBV2 to TRBJ2-2; D might be TRBD1 (6 bases). The V gene's germline CDR1 is SNHLY and CDR2 FYNNEI. V lost 6 bases to trimming and J lost 1 base, with 15 bases between them. The CDR3 is 16 residues long. This chain's CDR3 is CASSRDRFGNTGELFF. CDR3 DNA: TGTGCCAGCAGCCGAGACAGGTTCGGGAACACCGGGGAGCTGTTTTTT.

This sequence joins TRBV5-1 and TRBJ2-5; no clear D. Germline CDR1 SGHRS, CDR2 YFSETQ. The CDR3 sequence is 16 residues long. V dropped 1 base and J dropped 2 bases, with 15 bases sitting between them. The CDR3 protein is CASSLYARGDQETQYF. For the CDR3, the DNA is TGCGCCAGCAGCTTGTACGCACGTGGTGATCAAGAGACCCAGTACTTC.

The CDR3 spells CASSSANRVSPLHF. The CDR3 DNA follows: TGTGCCAGCAGTTCCGCGAACAGGGTCTCACCCCTCCACTTT. V gene TRBV6-5 combines with J gene TRBJ1-6, with a weak D call TRBD1 (6 bases). CDR3 size: 14 residues. CDR1 and CDR2 from the germline V gene are MNHEY and SVGAGI. Trimming took off 4 bases at V and 10 bases at J, with 14 bases between the two ends.

The V and J genes are TRBV10-3 and TRBJ2-1; TRBD1 matches 8 bases. There are 15 residues in the CDR3. Germline lookup yields CDR1 ENHRY and CDR2 SYGVKD. V shed 2 bases and J 0 bases; nucleotides not matched to a gene: 0. DNA for the CDR3: TGTGCCATCAGTGAGACAGGGGGCTCCTACAATGAGCAGTTCTTC. It codes for CAISETGGSYNEQFF.

J is TRBJ1-5 and V is TRBV27, with 9 nucleotides matching TRBD1. Germline V lookup: CDR1 MNHEY, CDR2 SMNVEV (reference sequence). With 5 bases clipped from V and 4 bases from J, the junction kept 30 bases outside the gene matches. CDR3 size: 23 residues. The CDR3 DNA reads as TGTGCCAGCAGTGGTGGACAAACGTATTTCAGCAGTACGGCGGGGACAGGGAATCAGCCCCAGCATTTT. Protein product: CASSGGQTYFSSTAGTGNQPQHF.

The rearrangement links TRBV9 to TRBJ2-2; D is unclear. Trimming took 0 bases from V and 1 from J, leaving 10 bases between them. Germline values: CDR1 SGDLS, CDR2 YYNGEE. This CDR3 is 16 amino acids long. The DNA for the CDR3 is TGTGCCAGCAGCGTAGGGCCCGGTGGGAACACCGGGGAGCTGTTTTTT. Its protein product is CASSVGPGGNTGELFF.

V usage is TRBV4-1 and J usage is TRBJ1-6; 7 bases line up with TRBD1. The CDR3 length is 15 residues. In germline, CDR1 is MGHRA, CDR2 YSYEKL. J was trimmed by 7 bases and V by 2 bases; bases with no gene match: 5. CDR3 sequence (DNA): TGCGCCAGCAGCCAAACTACGACAGGGAATTCACCCCTCCACTTT. Amino acids: CASSQTTTGNSPLHF.

The chain uses TRBV27 and TRBJ1-2; weak D call: TRBD1 (5 bases). This CDR3 spans 16 amino acids. Germline assignment: CDR1 MNHEY and CDR2 SMNVEV (reference sequence). Deletions cut 6 bases from V and 5 bases from J, with 22 bases between. This CDR3 is CASSDSTGTPYYGYTF. CDR3 bases: TGTGCCAGCAGCGACTCTACCGGGACGCCGTATTATGGCTACACCTTC.

The chain uses TRBV4-1 and TRBJ2-2; 8 bases fit TRBD2. The CDR3 contains 15 residues. Germline V CDR1 and CDR2: MGHRA, YSYEKL. Trimming removed 5 bases from V and 5 bases from J; junction bases left unmatched: 7. DNA of the CDR3: TGCGCCAGCAGCGGGGTAGCGGGGTTAACCGGGGAGCTGTTTTTT. Translation: CASSGVAGLTGELFF.

This clone has only one observation. V and J are TRBV6-5 and TRBJ2-2; D ambiguous. The CDR3 extends over 14 amino acids. CDR1 is MNHEY and CDR2 is SVGAGI in the germline V gene. Trimming took 5 bases from V and 0 from J, leaving 7 bases between them. CDR3 DNA sequence: TGTGCCAGCAGTGAACAACCGAACACCGGGGAGCTGTTTTTT. The encoded protein is CASSEQPNTGELFF.

CDR3 nucleotide sequence: TGTGCCAGCAGTCGGACTAGCGGGGACTACGAGCAGTACTTC. It codes for CASSRTSGDYEQYF. This rearrangement joins TRBV6-5 to TRBJ2-7; 12 nucleotides line up with TRBD2. The J segment lost 3 bases and the V segment lost 5 bases, leaving 2 bases of the junction unmatched. Germline CDR1 and CDR2: MNHEY and SVGAGI. This CDR3 is built from 14 residues.

The rearrangement links TRBV12-2 to TRBJ1-1; the DNA was not compared with TRBD1, the D call given in the table. TRBV12-2 is shown as a pseudogene. This CDR3 is 17 amino acids long. For the CDR3, the DNA is TGTGCAAGTCGCTTGCACCGCTGGCAGTCAGGTAGGACTGAAGCTTTCTTT. It yields the protein CASRLHRWQSGRTEAFF.

The rearrangement links TRBV11-3 to TRBJ2-7; 8 bases line up with TRBD2. CDR3 length equals 12 residues. The V and J ends lost 6 bases and 10 bases, in that order; junction bases with no gene match: 8. Per the germline V gene, CDR1 is SGHNT and CDR2 is YENEEA. This CDR3 is CASSSRGGRQYF. The CDR3 DNA reads TGTGCCAGCAGTTCTCGGGGGGGCAGACAGTACTTC.

V and J are TRBV14 and TRBJ1-5; D unresolved. The CDR3 sequence is 17 residues long. Germline-derived CDR1 and CDR2 are SGHDN and FVKESK. The V end was cut by 1 base, the J end by 11 bases, with 24 bases between. The CDR3 is CASSQVFSVPCLGSQHF. The CDR3 coding sequence is TGTGCCAGCAGCCAAGTGTTTTCCGTCCCTTGTTTAGGGTCCCAGCATTTT.

V and J are TRBV10-1 and TRBJ1-1, with D possibly matching TRBD1 (6 bases). Germline CDR1 is WNHNN and CDR2 is SYGVQD (reference sequence). This CDR3 spans 16 amino acids. Trimming shortened V by 6 bases and J by 5 bases, and 22 bases separated the two germline ends. As DNA, the CDR3 is TGCGCCAGCAGAACAGGGTTCAGGATGGTGAGAACTGAAGCTTTCTTT. This sequence encodes CASRTGFRMVRTEAFF.

This sequence joins TRBV7-6 and TRBJ2-1; D gene ambiguous. This CDR3 has 11 amino acids. CDR1 and CDR2 from the germline V gene are SGHVS and FNYEAQ. The V end was cut by 0 bases, the J end by 8 bases, with 2 bases between. CDR3 sequence reads: CASSLADEQFF. CDR3 nucleotide sequence: TGTGCCAGCAGCTTAGCCGATGAGCAGTTCTTC. Full variable domain (rest looked up from reference TRBV7-6 and TRBJ2-1): GAGVSQSPRYKVTKRGQDVALRCDPISGHVSLYWYRQALGQGPEFLTYFNYEAQQDKSGLPNDRFSAERPEGSISTLTIQRTEQRDSAMYRCASSLADEQFFGPGTRLTVL.

This chain connects TRBV7-8 to TRBJ2-2; 8 bases are shared with TRBD1. With 4 bases clipped from V and 6 bases from J, the junction kept 7 bases outside the gene matches. CDR1 and CDR2 (germline): SGHVS, FQNEAQ. CDR3 length equals 15 residues. CDR3 residues: CASSSGTGLPGELFF. CDR3 sequence (DNA): TGTGCCAGCAGCTCCGGGACAGGATTGCCCGGGGAGCTGTTTTTT.

The V gene is TRBV7-9, the J gene TRBJ1-2; D uncertain. CDR3 size: 14 residues. V gave up 5 bases and J gave up 6 bases, with 16 bases separating them. Per germline, CDR1 SEHNR and CDR2 FQNEAQ (reference sequence). The CDR3 region has the DNA TGTGCCAGCAGCCCCAACCACAAGAAGGATGGCTACACCTTC. This encodes CASSPNHKKDGYTF.

The chain uses TRBV4-1 and TRBJ2-2; TRBD1 matches 9 bases. The CDR3 length is 14 residues. Trimming removed 4 bases from V and 6 bases from J; junction bases left unmatched: 3. The germline V gene has CDR1 MGHRA and CDR2 YSYEKL. The CDR3 bases are TGCGCCAGCAGCCCGAGACAGGGGGCCGGGGAGCTGTTTTTT. As protein: CASSPRQGAGELFF.

The rearrangement uses TRBV7-3 and TRBJ2-3, with 8 bases matching TRBD2. The CDR3 sequence is 15 residues long. From germline, CDR1 is SGHTA and CDR2 FQGTGA. V shed 1 base and J 5 bases; nucleotides not matched to a gene: 5. The CDR3 loop is CASSLNGGAGDTQYF. The CDR3 DNA reads TGTGCCAGCAGCTTAAACGGGGGGGCAGGAGATACGCAGTATTTT.

The chain links TRBV2 to TRBJ1-6; D unclear. Trimming took off 6 bases at V and 0 bases at J, with 9 bases between the two ends. Germline V gives CDR1 SNHLY, CDR2 FYNNEI. This CDR3 is built from 15 residues. Written as DNA, the CDR3 is TGTGCCAGCAGGGTAGCATTCTCCTATAATTCACCCCTCCACTTT. It specifies CASRVAFSYNSPLHF.

This clone was observed a single time. The chain links TRBV7-8 to TRBJ1-1; D perhaps matches TRBD1 (6 bases). CDR1 is SGHVS and CDR2 is FQNEAQ in the germline V gene. Trimming pared 4 bases from V and 2 bases from J, leaving 14 bases between. This CDR3 region has 15 residues. The CDR3 here is CASSSTLGGNTEAFF. The CDR3 region has the DNA TGTGCCAGCAGCTCAACCCTAGGGGGTAACACTGAAGCTTTCTTT. The whole variable domain, filled in from reference TRBV7-8 and TRBJ1-1, reads GAGVSQSPRYKVAKRGQDVALRCDPISGHVSLFWYQQALGQGPEFLTYFQNEAQLDKSGLPSDRFFAERPEGSVSTLKIQRTQQEDSAVYLCASSSTLGGNTEAFFGQGTRLTVV.

The chain recombines TRBV5-1 with TRBJ2-5; TRBD1 matches at 7 bases. The CDR3 has 16 residues. Trimming removed 2 bases from V and 1 base from J; junction bases left unmatched: 8. Germline CDR1 SGHRS, CDR2 YFSETQ. CDR3 sequence (DNA): TGCGCCAGCAGCTTTTCCCGACAGGGCCCCCAAGAGACCCAGTACTTC. Its translation: CASSFSRQGPQETQYF.